The T cell receptor (beta chain) under discussion was sequenced for a study of T cell responses to AZD1222 COVID-19 vaccine. The ends were cut back, 8 bases at V and 7 bases at J, with 11 bases in the middle. From germline, CDR1 is SNHLY and CDR2 FYNNEI. The CDR3 runs to 12 residues. With regard to this clone: Its antigen is as yet unknown.

General observations from the study: Among the donors, most were white British and more were female, and clonal diversity was possibly underestimated. With two AZD1222 doses given, Spike-specific TCR breadth and depth both rose. The study sampled repertoires only after the peak T cell response. Among those given AZD1222, only five to seven were seropositive at baseline.

Produced via immunoSEQ multiplex PCR; TCRdb's table is partial and in-frame only. Among 250,000 or so clones, just over 90% were seen once, and the ten largest hold roughly 0.6%. Here the sequenced sample was peripheral blood, taken on day 0 of AZD1222 vaccination. The clonotype was recovered from an adult in good health. This chain connects TRBV2 to TRBJ2-2, with D possibly being TRBD1 (5 bases). The CDR3 bases are TGTGCCAGCGCGCAGGGCTTCGGGGAGCTGTTTTTT. This gives the protein CASAQGFGELFF. Complete variable domain (other parts from reference TRBV2 and TRBJ2-2): EPEVTQTPSHQVTQMGQEVILRCVPISNHLYFYWYRQILGQKVEFLVSFYNNEISEKSEIFDDQFSVERPDGSNFTLKIRSTKLEDSAMYFCASAQGFGELFFGEGSRLTVL.